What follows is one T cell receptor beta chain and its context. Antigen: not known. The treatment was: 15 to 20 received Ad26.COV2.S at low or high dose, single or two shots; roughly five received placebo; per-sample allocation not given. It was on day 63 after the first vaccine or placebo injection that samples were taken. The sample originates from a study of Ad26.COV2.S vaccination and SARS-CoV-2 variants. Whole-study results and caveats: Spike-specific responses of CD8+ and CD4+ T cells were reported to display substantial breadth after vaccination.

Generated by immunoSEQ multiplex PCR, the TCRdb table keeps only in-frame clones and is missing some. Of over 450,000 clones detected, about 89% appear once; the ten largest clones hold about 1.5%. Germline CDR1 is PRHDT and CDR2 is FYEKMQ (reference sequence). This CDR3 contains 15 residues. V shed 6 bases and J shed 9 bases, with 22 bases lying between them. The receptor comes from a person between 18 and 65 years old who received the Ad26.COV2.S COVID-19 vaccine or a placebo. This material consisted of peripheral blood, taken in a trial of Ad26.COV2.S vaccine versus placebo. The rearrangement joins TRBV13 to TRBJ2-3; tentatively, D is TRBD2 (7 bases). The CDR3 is CASRNFGAGAQTQYF. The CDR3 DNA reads TGTGCCAGCAGAAACTTCGGGGCGGGGGCCCAAACGCAGTATTTT.